These 32 T cell receptor beta chains were sequenced from one sample in a study of blood T cell repertoires in COVID-19. Profiling relied on immunoSEQ multiplex PCR, and the TCRdb table lists in-frame clones only, not all of them. The data hold around 200,000 clones, with around 86% observed a single time. Sequences were obtained from PBMCs or T cells enriched from blood (not recorded which). Receptors were obtained from a middle-aged woman with acute COVID-19.

The chain employs TRBV11-2 and TRBJ1-5, with 7 bases identical to TRBD1. CDR1 is SGHAT and CDR2 is FQNNGV in the germline V gene. With 0 bases clipped from V and 5 bases from J, the junction kept 4 bases outside the gene matches. The CDR3 runs 15 residues. The CDR3 loop reads CASSLERGGHQPQHF. The CDR3 nucleotides are TGTGCCAGCAGCTTAGAACGAGGGGGCCATCAGCCCCAGCATTTT.

This rearrangement joins TRBV15 to TRBJ2-2; weak D call: TRBD2 (5 bases). This CDR3 has 13 amino acids. V dropped 5 bases and J dropped 6 bases, with 10 bases sitting between them. From germline, CDR1 is LNHNV and CDR2 YYDKDF (reference sequence). The CDR3 coding sequence is TGTGCCACCAGCCGAAGGGAGCCCGGGGAGCTGTTTTTT. It is translated as CATSRREPGELFF.

The chain couples TRBV27 to TRBJ1-1; no definite D call. The CDR3 covers 16 residues. The germline V gene encodes CDR1 MNHEY and CDR2 SMNVEV (reference sequence). V was trimmed by 3 bases and J by 1 base, leaving 15 bases between them. Here the CDR3 DNA reads TGTGCCAGCAGTTTTCTCAGATCGGGAGGGAACACTGAAGCTTTCTTT. Its translation is CASSFLRSGGNTEAFF.

The rearrangement joins TRBV14 to TRBJ2-7, with D perhaps matching TRBD1 (6 bases). CDR3 length equals 13 residues. The V and J ends lost 4 bases and 2 bases respectively, with 9 bases between them. Germline lookup yields CDR1 SGHDN and CDR2 FVKESK. CDR3 in amino acids: CASSPGHPYEQYF. The CDR3 region has the DNA TGTGCCAGCAGCCCGGGACACCCCTACGAGCAGTACTTC.

V and J are TRBV12-3 or TRBV12-4 and TRBJ1-2; perhaps TRBD1 as D (6 bases). With 6 bases removed from V and 4 bases from J, the gap between germline ends came to 9 bases. This CDR3 has 12 amino acids. The CDR3 DNA is TGTGCCAGCAGGAAGGACAGCTATGGCTACACCTTC. Translating gives CASRKDSYGYTF.

This chain uses TRBV5-5 with TRBJ2-5; 10 positions agree with TRBD1. V gave up 5 bases and J gave up 4 bases; unmatched junction bases: 11. This CDR3 contains 16 residues. Germline-derived CDR1 and CDR2 are SGHKS and YYEKEE (reference sequence). The CDR3 nucleotides read TGTGCCAGCAGTCGCTCGGGACAGGGGAAGGGAGAGACCCAGTACTTC. Its translation: CASSRSGQGKGETQYF.

J is TRBJ1-1 and V is TRBV14; D unclear. The germline gives CDR1 SGHDN, CDR2 FVKESK. Trimming cost V 0 bases and J 0 bases, with 29 bases left between them. CDR3 length: 22 residues. The DNA of the CDR3 is TGTGCCAGCAGCCAAGAACATCCATATCCCAACAATCCCAGAGACATGAACACTGAAGCTTTCTTT. The encoded protein is CASSQEHPYPNNPRDMNTEAFF. The whole variable domain, filled in from reference TRBV14 and TRBJ1-1, reads EAGVTQFPSHSVIEKGQTVTLRCDPISGHDNLYWYRRVMGKEIKFLLHFVKESKQDESGMPNNRFLAERTGGTYSTLKVQPAELEDSGVYFCASSQEHPYPNNPRDMNTEAFFGQGTRLTVV.

V usage is TRBV7-3 and J usage is TRBJ1-3, with 8 bases that match TRBD1. Germline CDR1 reads SGHTA; CDR2 reads FQGTGA. V dropped 4 bases and J dropped 2; count of bases not matched to a gene: 4. CDR3 size: 15 residues. The CDR3 spells CASSSGTGPGNTIYF. The CDR3 bases are TGTGCCAGCAGCTCCGGGACAGGTCCTGGAAACACCATATATTTT.

The gene calls are TRBV10-2 and TRBJ2-7; 7 bases map to TRBD2. From germline, CDR1 is WSHSY and CDR2 SAAADI. The CDR3 spans 13 residues. The ends lost 3 bases at V and 7 bases at J; junction bases unmatched: 6. CDR3 sequence: CASSEFEAGEQYV. CDR3 coding DNA: TGCGCCAGCAGTGAATTCGAAGCGGGGGAGCAGTACGTC.

The table lists this clone with a count of one. The chain uses TRBV11-3 and TRBJ2-5, with TRBD2 as a possible D gene (6 bases). Germline V gene lookup returns CDR1 SGHNT and CDR2 YENEEA. Trimming pared 5 bases from V and 1 base from J, leaving 11 bases between. CDR3 size: 14 residues. The CDR3 reads CASSARSGQETQYF. The CDR3 coding sequence is TGTGCCAGCAGCGCACGTAGCGGCCAAGAGACCCAGTACTTC.

This clone was seen repeatedly, ten times or more. J is TRBJ1-1 and V is TRBV10-1; D is uncertain. Germline assignment: CDR1 WNHNN and CDR2 SYGVQD (reference sequence). Trimming shortened V by 8 bases and J by 0 bases, and 10 bases separated the two germline ends. This CDR3 is 13 amino acids long. CDR3 in amino acids: CASRESMNTEAFF. The CDR3 DNA sequence: TGCGCCAGCCGCGAGAGTATGAACACTGAAGCTTTCTTT.

The chain employs TRBV7-3 and TRBJ1-2; 9 bases are a match to TRBD1. This CDR3 is 13 amino acids long. Trimming removed 4 bases from V and 8 bases from J; junction bases left unmatched: 5. Germline CDR1 SGHTA, CDR2 FQGTGA. This chain's CDR3 is CASSWGQGQGYTF. The CDR3 DNA is TGTGCCAGCAGCTGGGGACAGGGCCAGGGCTACACCTTC.

This chain joins TRBV7-2 and TRBJ2-1; D call uncertain. Per the germline V gene, CDR1 is SGHTA and CDR2 is FQGNSA. There are 13 residues in the CDR3. The V and J ends lost 0 bases and 6 bases respectively, with 6 bases between them. CDR3 loop: CASSLASGNEQFF. The CDR3 bases are TGTGCCAGCAGCTTAGCATCGGGCAATGAGCAGTTCTTC. The variable domain in full, completed from reference TRBV7-2 and TRBJ2-1, reads GAGVSQSPSNKVTEKGKDVELRCDPISGHTALYWYRQSLGQGLEFLIYFQGNSAPDKSGLPSDRFSAERTGGSVSTLTIQRTQQEDSAVYLCASSLASGNEQFFGPGTRLTVL.

The CDR3 nucleotides read TGCAGCGGGAAACAGGGTGGAGCTGAAGCTTTCTTT. Translation gives CSGKQGGAEAFF. The J gene is TRBJ1-1, the V gene TRBV29-1; a weak D match, TRBD1 (6 bases). CDR1 and CDR2 (germline): SQVTM, ANQGSEA. The CDR3 is 12 amino acids. Trimming removed 7 bases at V and 6 bases at J, with 15 bases between.

The V and J genes are TRBV5-4 and TRBJ1-1; possibly TRBD1 for D (5 bases). This CDR3 contains 15 residues. Trimming cost V 4 bases and J 1 base, with 14 bases left between them. The germline V gene encodes CDR1 SGHNT and CDR2 YYREEE (reference sequence). The CDR3 bases are TGTGCCAGCAGCCCTGGGGGGGGAGGGAACACTGAAGCTTTCTTT. Protein product: CASSPGGGGNTEAFF.

This chain links TRBV27 with TRBJ2-2; no definite D call. From germline, CDR1 is MNHEY and CDR2 SMNVEV (reference sequence). The germline V and J ends were trimmed by 6 bases and 8 bases, with 16 bases remaining between them. CDR3 length equals 14 residues. Written as DNA, the CDR3 is TGTGCCAGCAGGGCCCTTGGAGATGCTGGGGAGCTGTTTTTT. Its translation: CASRALGDAGELFF.

This clone was picked up a small number of times. The chain combines TRBV2 with TRBJ2-2; 7 bases line up with TRBD1. This CDR3 has 12 residues. Germline CDR1 reads SNHLY; CDR2 reads FYNNEI. V lost 6 bases and J lost 6; bases outside the gene matches: 1. The CDR3 nucleotides are TGTGCCAGCAGAGGACAGGCCGGGGAGCTGTTTTTT. This encodes CASRGQAGELFF.

V usage is TRBV6-5 and J usage is TRBJ2-2; D is undetermined. The CDR3 extends over 14 amino acids. Trimming cost V 7 bases and J 1 base, with 10 bases left between them. The germline gives CDR1 MNHEY, CDR2 SVGAGI. Here the CDR3 DNA reads TGTGCCAGCAACCCCAACAGGAACACCGGGGAGCTGTTTTTT. Protein: CASNPNRNTGELFF.

This sequence joins TRBV3-1 (or the pseudogene TRBV3-2) and TRBJ1-2, with D uncertain. This CDR3 has 14 residues. Germline V gene sequence: CDR1 LGHDT, CDR2 YNNKEL (reference sequence). The V end was cut by 5 bases, the J end by 7 bases, with 17 bases between. CDR3 bases: TGTGCCAGCAGCGCGGCGGGAGGCGCCGGTGGCTACACCTTC. Protein: CASSAAGGAGGYTF.

This clone was recorded once. This sequence joins TRBV19 and TRBJ1-3; 7 bases are a match to TRBD1. The germline gives CDR1 LNHDA, CDR2 SQIVND (reference sequence). This CDR3 is built from 14 residues. J lost 0 bases, V lost 10 bases, and 6 bases had no gene match. In DNA form, the CDR3 reads TGTGCCACAGAACAGGGGATCTCTGGAAACACCATATATTTT. Protein product: CATEQGISGNTIYF. The full variable domain, in which reference TRBV19 and TRBJ1-3 provide the parts outside the CDR3, is DGGITQSPKYLFRKEGQNVTLSCEQNLNHDAMYWYRQDPGQGLRLIYYSQIVNDFQKGDIAEGYSVSREKKESFPLTVTSAQKNPTAFYLCATEQGISGNTIYFGEGSWLTVV.

The CDR3 coding sequence is TGTGCCAGCAGCCCTCAGCAGGGGTTAGGTGCCAACGTCCTGACTTTC. Protein: CASSPQQGLGANVLTF. V usage is TRBV9 and J usage is TRBJ2-6, with D possibly TRBD1 on 6 matching bases. The CDR3 covers 16 residues. Germline CDR1 is SGDLS and CDR2 is YYNGEE. With 4 bases removed from V and 7 bases from J, the gap between germline ends came to 18 bases.

This chain joins TRBV27 and TRBJ1-4; TRBD1 aligns across 9 bases. With 8 bases clipped from V and 6 bases from J, the junction kept 10 bases outside the gene matches. The CDR3 is made up of 15 amino acids. Germline CDR1 reads MNHEY; CDR2 reads SMNVEV (reference sequence). CDR3 coding DNA: TGTGCCAGCGGATCGACAGGGGGGGAATATGAAAAACTGTTTTTT. Translating it yields CASGSTGGEYEKLFF.

This chain joins TRBV4-1 and TRBJ2-7; unclear D gene. Germline values: CDR1 MGHRA, CDR2 YSYEKL. V lost 0 bases and J lost 4, with 10 bases in between. CDR3 length equals 14 residues. The CDR3 region has the DNA TGCGCCAGCAGCCAAGAAATTGGCGGTTACGAGCAGTACGTC. Translated, it gives CASSQEIGGYEQYV.

Only one count was recorded for this clone. The chain links TRBV29-1 to TRBJ2-5; D unresolved. This CDR3 contains 15 residues. Trimming stripped 1 base from V and 0 bases from J, with 12 bases between. Germline loops: CDR1 SQVTM, CDR2 ANQGSEA. The CDR3 sequence: CSVEGRNLYQETQYF. The CDR3 DNA follows: TGCAGCGTTGAAGGCAGAAATTTGTACCAAGAGACCCAGTACTTC.

The rearrangement uses TRBV9 and TRBJ1-1, with D possibly being TRBD1 (6 bases). CDR1 SGDLS and CDR2 YYNGEE come from the germline V gene. Trimming cost V 6 bases and J 4 bases, with 19 bases left between them. The CDR3 has 15 residues. The CDR3 DNA follows: TGTGCCAGCAACGCCGGGGGGCATCAGGGCACTGAAGCTTTCTTT. Translating gives CASNAGGHQGTEAFF.

CDR3 region: CASSFGGTGSSYEQYF. In DNA form, the CDR3 reads TGTGCCAGCAGCTTTGGCGGGACAGGGAGTTCCTACGAGCAGTACTTC. This chain links TRBV5-8 with TRBJ2-7; 9 positions match TRBD1. With 2 bases clipped from V and 1 base from J, the junction kept 7 bases outside the gene matches. This CDR3 spans 16 amino acids. Germline CDR1 SGHTS, CDR2 YDEGEE.

This sequence joins TRBV6-5 and TRBJ1-1; 7 bases are a match to TRBD1. V dropped 2 bases and J dropped 1; count of bases not matched to a gene: 7. CDR3 length: 16 residues. Germline-derived CDR1 and CDR2 are MNHEY and SVGAGI. This chain's CDR3 is CASSYRGQKTNTEAFF. CDR3 nucleotides: TGTGCCAGCAGTTACAGGGGACAGAAGACGAACACTGAAGCTTTCTTT.

The rearrangement links TRBV7-3 to TRBJ2-3; D is possibly TRBD2 (6 bases). The CDR3 is made up of 15 amino acids. Per the germline V gene, CDR1 is SGHTA and CDR2 is FQGTGA. V lost 5 bases, J lost 2 bases, and 14 bases lay in between. CDR3 sequence: CASSRGDSTTDTQYF. The CDR3 region has the DNA TGTGCCAGCAGCCGCGGGGACTCTACCACAGATACGCAGTATTTT.

The chain couples TRBV7-3 to TRBJ1-1; no clear D gene. V lost 1 base and J lost 1, with 7 bases in between. CDR1 is SGHTA, CDR2 FQGTGA, per germline. The CDR3 runs to 14 residues. The CDR3 nucleotides read TGTGCCAGCAGCTTAAACACGGGGAACACTGAAGCTTTCTTT. It yields the protein CASSLNTGNTEAFF.

Here the CDR3 DNA reads TGTGCCAGCAGCCTGGGACAGACATGGCACGTC. Encoded protein: CASSLGQTWHV. This chain joins TRBV6-5 and TRBJ2-7, with 7 bases matching TRBD1. This CDR3 spans 11 amino acids. CDR1 and CDR2 from the germline V gene are MNHEY and SVGAGI.

J is TRBJ1-1 and V is TRBV4-2; D is possibly TRBD1 (6 bases). Germline CDR1 LGHNA, CDR2 YNFKEQ. The CDR3 sequence is 14 residues long. V lost 5 bases and J lost 8, with 18 bases in between. The chain's CDR3 is CASSASGTHKEAFF. The CDR3 DNA reads TGTGCCAGCAGCGCCTCCGGGACACACAAGGAAGCTTTCTTT.

V gene TRBV6-2 or TRBV6-3 combines with J gene TRBJ2-7; D gene ambiguous. Trimming took 3 bases from V and 3 from J, leaving 18 bases between them. This CDR3 region has 16 residues. The germline V gene encodes CDR1 MNHEY and CDR2 SVGEGT. CDR3: CASSYGPPKYGYEQYF. CDR3 in DNA: TGTGCCAGCAGTTATGGTCCTCCGAAGTACGGCTACGAGCAGTACTTC.